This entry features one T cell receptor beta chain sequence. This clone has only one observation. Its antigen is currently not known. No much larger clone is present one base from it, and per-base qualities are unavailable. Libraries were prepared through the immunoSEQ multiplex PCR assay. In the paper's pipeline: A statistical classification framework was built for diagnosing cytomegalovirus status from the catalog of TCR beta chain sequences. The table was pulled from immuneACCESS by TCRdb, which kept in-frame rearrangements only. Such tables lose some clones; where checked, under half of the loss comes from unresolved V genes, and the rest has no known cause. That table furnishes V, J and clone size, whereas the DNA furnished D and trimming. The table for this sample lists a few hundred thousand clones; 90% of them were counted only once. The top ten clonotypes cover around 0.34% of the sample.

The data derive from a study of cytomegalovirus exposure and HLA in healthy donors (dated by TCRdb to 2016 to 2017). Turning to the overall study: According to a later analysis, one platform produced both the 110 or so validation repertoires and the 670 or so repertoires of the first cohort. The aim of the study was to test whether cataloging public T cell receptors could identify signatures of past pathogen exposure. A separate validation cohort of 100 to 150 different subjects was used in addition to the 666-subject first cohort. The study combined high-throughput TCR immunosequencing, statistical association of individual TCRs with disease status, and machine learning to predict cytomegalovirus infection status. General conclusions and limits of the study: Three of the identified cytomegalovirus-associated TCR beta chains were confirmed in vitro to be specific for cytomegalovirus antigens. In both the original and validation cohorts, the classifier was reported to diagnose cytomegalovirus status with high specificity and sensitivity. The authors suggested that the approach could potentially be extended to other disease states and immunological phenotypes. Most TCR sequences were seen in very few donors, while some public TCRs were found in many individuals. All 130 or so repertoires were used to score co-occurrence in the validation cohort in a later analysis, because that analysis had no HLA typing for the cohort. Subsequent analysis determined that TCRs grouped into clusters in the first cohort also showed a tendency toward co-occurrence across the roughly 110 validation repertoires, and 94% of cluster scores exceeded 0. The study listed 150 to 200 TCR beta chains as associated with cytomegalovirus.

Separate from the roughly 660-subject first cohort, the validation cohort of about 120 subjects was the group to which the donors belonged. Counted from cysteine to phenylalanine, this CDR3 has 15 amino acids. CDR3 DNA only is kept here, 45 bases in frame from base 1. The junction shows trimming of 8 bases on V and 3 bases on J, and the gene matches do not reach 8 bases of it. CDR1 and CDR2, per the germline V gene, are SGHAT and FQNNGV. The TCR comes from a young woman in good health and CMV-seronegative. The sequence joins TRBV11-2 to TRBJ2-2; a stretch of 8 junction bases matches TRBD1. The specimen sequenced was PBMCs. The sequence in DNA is TGTGCCAGCGCCGCACAGGGGGTGGACACCGGGGAGCTGTTTTTT. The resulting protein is CASAAQGVDTGELFF.